This T cell receptor beta chain was sequenced in a study of CD8 T cells in Susac syndrome. Reverse transcription used about 0.45 to 1 ug RNA and random hexamers. Amplification of TCR beta CDR3 spanned 54 Vbeta and 13 Jbeta via immunoSEQ multiplex PCR. TCRdb independently ran MiXCR on the immunoSEQ multiplex PCR reads; one entry per CDR3 protein. Of more than 65,000 distinct CDR3 sequences in the sample, about 94% were seen once. The V and J ends lost 6 bases and 5 bases, in that order; junction bases with no gene match: 9. CDR1 and CDR2 (germline): SQVTM, ANQGSEA. The CDR3 spans 16 residues. CD8+ and CD4+ T cells from blood underwent TCR beta sequencing. The multiple sclerosis controls comprised treatment-naive patients whose relapsing-remitting disease was stable or active.

Sequenced: CD8+ T cells from PBMCs. The chain employs TRBV29-1 and TRBJ2-1; 14 positions agree with TRBD2. The TCR originated in a human donor with multiple sclerosis. CDR3 in amino acids: CSVQGLAGVDNNEQFF. Written as DNA, the CDR3 is TGCAGCGTCCAGGGACTAGCGGGAGTAGATAACAATGAGCAGTTCTTC.